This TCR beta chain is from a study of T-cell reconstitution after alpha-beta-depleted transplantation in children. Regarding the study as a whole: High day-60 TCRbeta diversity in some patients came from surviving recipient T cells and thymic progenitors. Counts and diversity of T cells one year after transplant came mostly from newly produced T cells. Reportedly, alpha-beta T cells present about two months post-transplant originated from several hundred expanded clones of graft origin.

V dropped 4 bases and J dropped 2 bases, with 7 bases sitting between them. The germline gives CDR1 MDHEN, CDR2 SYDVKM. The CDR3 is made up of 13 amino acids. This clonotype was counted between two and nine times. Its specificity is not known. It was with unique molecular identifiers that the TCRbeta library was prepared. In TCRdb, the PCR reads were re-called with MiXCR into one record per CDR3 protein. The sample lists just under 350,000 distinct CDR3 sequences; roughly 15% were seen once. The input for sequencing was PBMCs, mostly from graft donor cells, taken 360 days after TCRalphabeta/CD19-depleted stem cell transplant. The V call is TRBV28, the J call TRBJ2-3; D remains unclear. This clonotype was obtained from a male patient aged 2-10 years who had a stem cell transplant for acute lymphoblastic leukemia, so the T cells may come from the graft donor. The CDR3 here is CASSYTVTDTQYF. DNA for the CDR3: TGTGCCAGCAGTTATACAGTCACAGATACGCAGTATTTT.